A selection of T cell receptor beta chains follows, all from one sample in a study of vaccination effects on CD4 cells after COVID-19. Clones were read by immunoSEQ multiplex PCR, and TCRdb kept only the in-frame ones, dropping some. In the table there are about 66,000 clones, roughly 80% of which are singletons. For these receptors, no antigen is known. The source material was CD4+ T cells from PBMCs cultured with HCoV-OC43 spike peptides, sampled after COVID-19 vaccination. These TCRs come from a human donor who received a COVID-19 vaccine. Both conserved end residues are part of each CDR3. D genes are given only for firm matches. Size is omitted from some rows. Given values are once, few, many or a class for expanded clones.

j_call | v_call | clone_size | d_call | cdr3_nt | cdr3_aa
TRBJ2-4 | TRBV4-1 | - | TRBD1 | TGCGCCAGCAGCCGCCAGGGGGCGGACATTCAGTACTTC | CASSRQGADIQYF
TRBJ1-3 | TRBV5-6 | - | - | TGTGCCAGCAGCTTGGACAGGACTGGAAACACCATATATTTT | CASSLDRTGNTIYF
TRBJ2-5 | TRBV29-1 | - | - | TGCAGCGTAGCTCAAGAGACCCAGTACTTC | CSVAQETQYF
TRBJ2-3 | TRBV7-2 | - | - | TGTGCCAGCAGCTTAGCTCGGGGTACAGATACGCAGTATTTT | CASSLARGTDTQYF
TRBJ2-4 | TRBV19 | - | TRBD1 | TGTGCCAGTAGTCGATCCGGGACAGGGTACAACATTCAGTACTTC | CASSRSGTGYNIQYF
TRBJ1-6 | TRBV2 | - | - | TGTGCCAGCAGGGGGCAGGGCAATTCACCCCTCCACTTT | CASRGQGNSPLHF
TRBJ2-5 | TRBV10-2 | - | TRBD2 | TGCGCCAGCAGAGAACCTGGGACTATCCAAGAGACCCAGTACTTC | CASREPGTIQETQYF
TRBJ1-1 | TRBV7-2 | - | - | TGTGCCAGCAGCTTAGGCTCAGGGCTGGGCACTGAAGCTTTCTTT | CASSLGSGLGTEAFF
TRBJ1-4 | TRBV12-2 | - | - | TGTGCAAGTCGCTTAATGAAACCCCGAGGGGCTAATGAAAAACTGTTTTTT | CASRLMKPRGANEKLFF
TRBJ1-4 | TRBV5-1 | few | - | TGCGCCAGCAGCTTCTCCGGCAGGGATAATGAAAAACTGTTTTTT | CASSFSGRDNEKLFF